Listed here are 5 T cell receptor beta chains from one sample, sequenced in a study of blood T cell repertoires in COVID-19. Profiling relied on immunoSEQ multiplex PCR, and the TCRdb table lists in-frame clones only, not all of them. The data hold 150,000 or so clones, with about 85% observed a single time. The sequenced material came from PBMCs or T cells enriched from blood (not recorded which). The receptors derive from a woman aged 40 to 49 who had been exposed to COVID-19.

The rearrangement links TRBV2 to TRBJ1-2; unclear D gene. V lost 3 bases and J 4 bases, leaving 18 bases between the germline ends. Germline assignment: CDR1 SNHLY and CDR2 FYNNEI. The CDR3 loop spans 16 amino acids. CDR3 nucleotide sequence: TGTGCCAGCAGTGAGAGGGTTGGAGGAAAATTCTATGGCTACACCTTC. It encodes CASSERVGGKFYGYTF.

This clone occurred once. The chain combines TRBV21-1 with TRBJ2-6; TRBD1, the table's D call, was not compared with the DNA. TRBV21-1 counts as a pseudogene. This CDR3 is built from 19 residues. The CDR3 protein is CASSKSIRQLALGANVLTF. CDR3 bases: TGTGCCAGCAGCAAATCAATCCGACAGCTCGCTCTGGGGGCCAACGTCCTGACTTTC.

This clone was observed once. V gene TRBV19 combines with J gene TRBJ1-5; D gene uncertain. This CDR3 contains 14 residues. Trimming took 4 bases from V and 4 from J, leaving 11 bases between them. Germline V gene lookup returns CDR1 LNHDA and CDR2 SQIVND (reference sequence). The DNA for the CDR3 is TGTGCCAGTAGTAACCAGGCCCTAAATCAGCCCCAGCATTTT. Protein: CASSNQALNQPQHF. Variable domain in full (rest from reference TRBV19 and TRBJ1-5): DGGITQSPKYLFRKEGQNVTLSCEQNLNHDAMYWYRQDPGQGLRLIYYSQIVNDFQKGDIAEGYSVSREKKESFPLTVTSAQKNPTAFYLCASSNQALNQPQHFGDGTRLSIL.

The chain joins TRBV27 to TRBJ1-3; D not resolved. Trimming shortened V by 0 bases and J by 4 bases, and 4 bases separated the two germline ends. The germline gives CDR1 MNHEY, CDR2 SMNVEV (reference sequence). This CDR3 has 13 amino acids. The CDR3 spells CASSLSLGNTIYF. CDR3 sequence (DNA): TGTGCCAGCAGTTTATCGTTAGGAAACACCATATATTTT.

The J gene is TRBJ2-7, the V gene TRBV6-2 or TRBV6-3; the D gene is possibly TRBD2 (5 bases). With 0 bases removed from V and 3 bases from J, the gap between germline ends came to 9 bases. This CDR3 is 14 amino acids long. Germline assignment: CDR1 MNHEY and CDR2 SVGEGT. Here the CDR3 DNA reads TGTGCCAGCAGTTACTCAGGCGGGCTCTACGAGCAGTACTTC. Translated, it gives CASSYSGGLYEQYF.